These 29 T cell receptor beta chains came from one sample sequenced in a study of T cell responses to AZD1222 COVID-19 vaccine. TCRdb's copy holds only in-frame clones and misses some; the assay was immunoSEQ multiplex PCR. The top ten hold over 9.5% of the sample, which has about 120,000 clones, 80% to 90% seen once. The source was peripheral blood, collected on day 0 of AZD1222 vaccination. Receptor source: an adult in good health.

The chain links TRBV7-2 to TRBJ2-1; 7 bases are shared with TRBD2. The junction had 5 bases not matched to a gene; V was cut back by 3 bases and J by 0 bases. Germline-derived CDR1 and CDR2 are SGHTA and FQGNSA. The CDR3 spans 16 residues. CDR3 region: CASSLAGAGSYNEQFF. The DNA for the CDR3 is TGTGCCAGCAGCTTGGCGGGAGCCGGCTCCTACAATGAGCAGTTCTTC.

The V call is TRBV6-2 or TRBV6-3, the J call TRBJ1-1; the D gene is possibly TRBD1 (5 bases). Germline-derived CDR1 and CDR2 are MNHEY and SVGEGT. The CDR3 consists of 17 residues. Trimming took 5 bases from V and 2 from J, leaving 21 bases between them. The CDR3 loop reads CASSNAIPTAINTEAFF. CDR3 coding DNA: TGTGCCAGCAGTAACGCCATCCCGACAGCGATAAACACTGAAGCTTTCTTT.

V is TRBV7-8 and J is TRBJ1-6; D unclear. This CDR3 has 12 amino acids. With 3 bases removed from V and 11 bases from J, the gap between germline ends came to 8 bases. Germline loops: CDR1 SGHVS, CDR2 FQNEAQ. CDR3 region: CASSFIGTPLHF. CDR3 in DNA: TGTGCCAGCAGCTTCATAGGAACACCCCTCCACTTT. Filled out from reference TRBV7-8 and TRBJ1-6, the complete variable domain reads GAGVSQSPRYKVAKRGQDVALRCDPISGHVSLFWYQQALGQGPEFLTYFQNEAQLDKSGLPSDRFFAERPEGSVSTLKIQRTQQEDSAVYLCASSFIGTPLHFGNGTRLTVT.

The chain is built from TRBV27 and TRBJ2-1, with TRBD2 identical over 11 bases. CDR3 size: 17 residues. The V gene's germline CDR1 is MNHEY and CDR2 SMNVEV (reference sequence). Unmatched junction bases numbered 4, after V lost 3 bases and J lost 0 bases. As DNA, the CDR3 is TGTGCCAGCAGTTTGTTAGCGGGAGGGAGCTCCTACAATGAGCAGTTCTTC. Its protein is CASSLLAGGSSYNEQFF.

This sequence joins TRBV9 and TRBJ1-1; 8 bases are a match to TRBD1. CDR1 SGDLS and CDR2 YYNGEE come from the germline V gene. CDR3 length equals 16 residues. The J segment lost 4 bases and the V segment lost 4 bases, leaving 12 bases of the junction unmatched. The CDR3, as DNA: TGTGCCAGCAGCATGACAGGGGCGGTTGCGGGCACTGAAGCTTTCTTT. Protein: CASSMTGAVAGTEAFF.

This rearrangement joins TRBV7-8 to TRBJ1-5, with TRBD1 matching 7 bases. Per germline, CDR1 SGHVS and CDR2 FQNEAQ. There are 12 residues in the CDR3. After removal of 5 bases from V and 6 bases from J, the junction contained 1 base not matched to a gene. The CDR3: CASSRGLQPQHF. The CDR3 coding sequence is TGTGCCAGCAGCAGGGGGCTTCAGCCCCAGCATTTT. Looking up the rest from reference TRBV7-8 and TRBJ1-5 gives the full variable domain: GAGVSQSPRYKVAKRGQDVALRCDPISGHVSLFWYQQALGQGPEFLTYFQNEAQLDKSGLPSDRFFAERPEGSVSTLKIQRTQQEDSAVYLCASSRGLQPQHFGDGTRLSIL.

With respect to this clone: Germline and junction disagree at one end, which may indicate a read error. The gene calls are TRBV4-1 and TRBJ2-1; 11 bases are a match to TRBD2. The CDR3 is 17 amino acids. Germline loops: CDR1 MGHRA, CDR2 YSYEKL. The CDR3 bases are TGCCCCAGCAGCCGGGGGGGACTAGCGGCTCTGGGGAATGAGCAGTTCTTC. It encodes CPSSRGGLAALGNEQFF.

CDR3 DNA: TGTGCCAGCAGCTTAAATTCAGACGGTAGACAGCCCCAGCATTTT. It encodes CASSLNSDGRQPQHF. V and J are TRBV7-2 and TRBJ1-5; D not resolved. This CDR3 has 15 amino acids. V dropped 2 bases and J dropped 7 bases, with 15 bases sitting between them. Germline V lookup: CDR1 SGHTA, CDR2 FQGNSA.

V is TRBV30 and J is TRBJ1-2; D is unresolved. The CDR3 totals 12 residues. CDR1 and CDR2 from the germline V gene are GTSNPN and SVGIG (reference sequence). Deletions cut 2 bases from V and 6 bases from J, with 10 bases between. The CDR3 region is CAWSPDPNGYTF. The CDR3 DNA is TGTGCCTGGAGTCCGGACCCTAATGGCTACACCTTC.

The rearrangement links TRBV2 to TRBJ2-5; 7 bases line up with TRBD2. J was trimmed by 5 bases and V by 6 bases; bases with no gene match: 9. Germline V lookup: CDR1 SNHLY, CDR2 FYNNEI. CDR3 length: 14 amino acids. The CDR3 loop is CASSPPGRRETQYF. CDR3 sequence (DNA): TGTGCCAGCAGCCCCCCCGGGAGGCGGGAGACCCAGTACTTC.

V gene TRBV24-1 combines with J gene TRBJ2-1, with 13 bases that match TRBD2. Germline V lookup: CDR1 KGHDR, CDR2 SFDVKD. The trim removed 4 bases at V and 9 bases at J, leaving 11 bases unmatched. This CDR3 is 17 amino acids long. This CDR3 reads CATSDRKLAGGRGEQFF. CDR3 nucleotide sequence: TGTGCCACCAGTGACCGTAAACTAGCGGGGGGGAGAGGTGAGCAGTTCTTC.

As DNA, the CDR3 is TGTGCCAGCAGCCAAGCGGGGGCGTCCACAGATACGCAGTATTTT. Translating gives CASSQAGASTDTQYF. The V call is TRBV6-2 or TRBV6-3, the J call TRBJ2-3; 8 bases map to TRBD2. Germline assignment: CDR1 MNHEY and CDR2 SVGEGT. The trim removed 6 bases at V and 2 bases at J, leaving 7 bases unmatched. CDR3 size: 15 residues.

The chain carries TRBV3-1 (or the pseudogene TRBV3-2) and TRBJ2-5; maybe TRBD1 (5 bases). Germline V gene data show CDR1 as LGHDT and CDR2 as YNNKEL (reference sequence). This CDR3 has 15 residues. V was trimmed by 4 bases and J by 1 base, leaving 13 bases between them. The CDR3 coding sequence is TGTGCCAGCAGCCTTTCAGGGTCCCGCCAAGAGACCCAGTACTTC. The encoded protein is CASSLSGSRQETQYF.

V gene TRBV27 combines with J gene TRBJ2-7, with 8 bases aligning to TRBD1. Germline V gene data show CDR1 as MNHEY and CDR2 as SMNVEV (reference sequence). This CDR3 has 15 residues. Germline trimming cut 4 bases from V and 3 bases from J; bases unmatched to any gene: 8. The CDR3 DNA is TGTGCCAGCAGTTCCCCGGGACAGGTAATCTACGAGCAGTACTTC. Translating gives CASSSPGQVIYEQYF.

This clone showed up just once. The chain links TRBV6-5 to TRBJ1-5, with 11 nucleotides matching TRBD1. V dropped 5 bases and J dropped 6; count of bases not matched to a gene: 6. Germline V CDR1 and CDR2: MNHEY, SVGAGI. The CDR3 totals 15 residues. CDR3 in DNA: TGTGCCAGCAGTAACCGGGACAGGGGGATTCAGCCCCAGCATTTT. Encoded protein: CASSNRDRGIQPQHF.

The V gene is TRBV28, the J gene TRBJ2-7, with TRBD1 identical over 7 bases. The CDR3 runs 14 residues. Germline V lookup: CDR1 MDHEN, CDR2 SYDVKM. With 6 bases clipped from V and 2 bases from J, the junction kept 7 bases outside the gene matches. CDR3 nucleotides: TGTGCCAGCAGAGTTCAGGGGGATACCTACGAGCAGTACTTC. Translated, it gives CASRVQGDTYEQYF.

The V gene is TRBV19, the J gene TRBJ2-5; tentative D call: TRBD1 (5 bases). Germline loops: CDR1 LNHDA, CDR2 SQIVND (reference sequence). The ends were cut back, 3 bases at V and 2 bases at J, with 10 bases in the middle. This CDR3 is 14 amino acids long. The CDR3 nucleotides are TGTGCCAGTAGTATCTGGACAAATCAAGAGACCCAGTACTTC. This encodes CASSIWTNQETQYF.

The chain carries TRBV6-5 and TRBJ2-7; 9 bases are a match to TRBD1. This CDR3 comprises 15 residues. Trimming at V came to 7 bases and at J to 3 bases, leaving 10 bases not matched to a gene. From germline, CDR1 is MNHEY and CDR2 SVGAGI. The CDR3 DNA reads TGTGCCAGCATTATTCGACCGGGACAGGGCTACGAGCAGTACTTC. Amino acids: CASIIRPGQGYEQYF.

The CDR3 DNA reads as TGTGCCACCAGTGATCCCGGGACAGCTAGCGGGAGGCCCTACAATGAGCAGTTCTTC. Translating it yields CATSDPGTASGRPYNEQFF. The V call is TRBV24-1, the J call TRBJ2-1; 11 bases agree with TRBD2. Germline V gene lookup returns CDR1 KGHDR and CDR2 SFDVKD. The CDR3 runs to 19 residues. J was trimmed by 2 bases and V by 3 bases; bases with no gene match: 11.

This chain uses TRBV7-9 with TRBJ1-1; a weak D match, TRBD1 (6 bases). The CDR3 extends over 12 amino acids. The V gene lost 8 bases and the J gene lost 1 base, with 8 bases spanning the gap. Per germline, CDR1 SEHNR and CDR2 FQNEAQ (reference sequence). CDR3 bases: TGTGCCAGCGGACAGAGGAACACTGAAGCTTTCTTT. Residues: CASGQRNTEAFF.

This rearrangement joins TRBV7-2 to TRBJ1-1, with a weak D call TRBD1 (5 bases). The V end was cut by 5 bases, the J end by 3 bases, with 10 bases between. Germline lookup yields CDR1 SGHTA and CDR2 FQGNSA. The CDR3 length is 13 residues. The CDR3 coding sequence is TGTGCCAGCAGCAGAGACAGTTACACTGAAGCTTTCTTT. Protein product: CASSRDSYTEAFF.

This clone was seen more than once but under ten times. This chain links TRBV27 with TRBJ1-6; the D is unclear. Germline CDR1 and CDR2: MNHEY and SMNVEV (reference sequence). Trimming shortened V by 5 bases and J by 6 bases, and 14 bases separated the two germline ends. This CDR3 has 15 residues. The DNA of the CDR3 is TGTGCCAGCAGTGCACGGGAGCCCCTTAATTCACCCCTCCACTTT. Encoded protein: CASSAREPLNSPLHF.

This clone was seen just once. This chain links TRBV9 with TRBJ1-1, with D hard to call. The CDR3 sequence is 13 residues long. Germline V gives CDR1 SGDLS, CDR2 YYNGEE. V was shortened by 0 bases and J by 4 bases, with 7 bases between the two germline ends. The CDR3 here is CASSVAVSTEAFF. Written as DNA, the CDR3 is TGTGCCAGCAGCGTAGCAGTCAGCACTGAAGCTTTCTTT.

V and J are TRBV19 and TRBJ2-2, with D hard to call. V lost 1 base and J lost 4, with 7 bases in between. From germline, CDR1 is LNHDA and CDR2 SQIVND (reference sequence). The CDR3 extends over 14 amino acids. The DNA for the CDR3 is TGTGCCAGTAGTATAGTACCCTCCACCGGGGAGCTGTTTTTT. Encoded protein: CASSIVPSTGELFF.

The chain uses TRBV27 and TRBJ2-3; D call uncertain. V was trimmed by 2 bases and J by 5 bases, leaving 11 bases between them. CDR3 length: 14 residues. CDR1 is MNHEY, CDR2 SMNVEV, per germline (reference sequence). CDR3 DNA: TGTGCCAGCAGTTTAACGGTTTCGGGAGATACGCAGTATTTT. Translated: CASSLTVSGDTQYF.

The rearrangement links TRBV13 to TRBJ2-7, with 7 bases fitting TRBD2. Germline CDR1 reads PRHDT; CDR2 reads FYEKMQ (reference sequence). V was pared by 3 bases and J by 2 bases, with 4 bases of the junction left unmatched. The CDR3 contains 14 residues. The CDR3 region is CASSFQGGTYEQYF. The CDR3 DNA follows: TGTGCCAGCAGCTTCCAGGGAGGGACCTACGAGCAGTACTTC.

V gene TRBV2 combines with J gene TRBJ2-1; maybe TRBD2 (6 bases). The germline V and J ends were trimmed by 0 bases and 10 bases, with 10 bases remaining between them. This CDR3 region has 13 residues. Germline CDR1 reads SNHLY; CDR2 reads FYNNEI. The DNA for the CDR3 is TGTGCCAGCAGTGAAGCCTGGGCGGGGGAGCAGTTCTTC. This translates into CASSEAWAGEQFF.

The V gene is TRBV19, the J gene TRBJ1-3; 7 bases fit TRBD1. V lost 5 bases to trimming and J lost 4 bases; unmatched junction nucleotides: 5. CDR1 and CDR2 from the germline V gene are LNHDA and SQIVND (reference sequence). The CDR3 is 14 amino acids. The CDR3 region is CASSRDRAGNTIYF. The CDR3, as DNA: TGTGCCAGTAGTCGTGACAGGGCCGGAAACACCATATATTTT.

The chain combines TRBV9 with TRBJ1-3; the D gene is possibly TRBD1 (6 bases). V lost 4 bases, J lost 4 bases, and 15 bases lay in between. The V gene's germline CDR1 is SGDLS and CDR2 YYNGEE. The CDR3 is 15 amino acids. CDR3 coding DNA: TGTGCCAGCAGCCCCCCGGGACAACAAGGAAACACCATATATTTT. As protein: CASSPPGQQGNTIYF.